These 7 T cell receptor beta chains were all obtained from the same sample, sequenced in a study of blood T cell repertoires in COVID-19. TCRdb's table, derived via immunoSEQ multiplex PCR, lists solely in-frame clones and lacks some. This sample has 200,000 to 250,000 clones; about 80% occur once, and the top ten carry under 10%. Input material: peripheral blood. The receptor set was obtained from a woman aged 80 or older with COVID-19, enrolled during active disease.

The V gene is TRBV5-6, the J gene TRBJ2-3, with D possibly TRBD1 on 6 matching bases. V lost 6 bases and J 3 bases, leaving 14 bases between the germline ends. The CDR3 sequence is 14 residues long. Germline V gene lookup returns CDR1 SGHDT and CDR2 YYEEEE. CDR3 in amino acids: CASKRDILTDTQYF. CDR3 nucleotides: TGTGCCAGCAAACGGGACATCCTAACAGATACGCAGTATTTT.

The CDR3 bases are TGTGCCAGCAGCTTAACGGGTCGGGACTCAAGCTCTGGAAACACCATATATTTT. It translates to CASSLTGRDSSSGNTIYF. The chain joins TRBV7-2 to TRBJ1-3, with D perhaps TRBD1 (5 bases). The V and J ends lost 2 bases and 0 bases respectively, with 17 bases between them. The germline V gene encodes CDR1 SGHTA and CDR2 FQGNSA. The CDR3 consists of 18 residues.

The rearrangement links TRBV9 to TRBJ1-2; D uncertain. Germline V gene lookup returns CDR1 SGDLS and CDR2 YYNGEE. V lost 0 bases to trimming and J lost 8 bases, with 11 bases between them. This CDR3 region has 13 residues. The CDR3 loop reads CASSVEIRGGYTF. CDR3 coding DNA: TGTGCCAGCAGCGTAGAAATTCGGGGAGGCTACACCTTC.

CDR3 in DNA: TGTGCCACCAGCGGACAGGGGTCAAAGAAGGAAAAACTGTTTTTT. Its protein is CATSGQGSKKEKLFF. The gene calls are TRBV15 and TRBJ1-4; TRBD1 aligns across 9 bases. This CDR3 has 15 residues. Looked up from germline, CDR1 is LNHNV and CDR2 is YYDKDF (reference sequence). After removal of 5 bases from V and 8 bases from J, the junction contained 9 bases not matched to a gene.

The chain links TRBV3-1 (or the pseudogene TRBV3-2) to TRBJ1-4, with D maybe TRBD1 (5 bases). This CDR3 region has 14 residues. Germline V CDR1 and CDR2: LGHDT, YNNKEL (reference sequence). V dropped 4 bases and J dropped 4 bases, with 10 bases sitting between them. This CDR3 is CASSPGGYNEKLFF. The DNA for the CDR3 is TGTGCCAGCAGCCCTGGGGGGTATAATGAAAAACTGTTTTTT.

The chain joins TRBV7-6 to TRBJ2-5; TRBD1 aligns across 9 bases. There are 15 residues in the CDR3. The V segment lost 3 bases and the J segment 5 bases; nucleotides outside the gene matches: 7. Germline CDR1 SGHVS, CDR2 FNYEAQ. The CDR3: CASSFYRGRTETQYF. As DNA, the CDR3 is TGTGCCAGCAGCTTTTACAGGGGGCGGACGGAGACCCAGTACTTC.

The genes are TRBV5-5 and TRBJ1-5; D might be TRBD1 (6 bases). The CDR3 has 14 residues. Germline loops: CDR1 SGHKS, CDR2 YYEKEE (reference sequence). V dropped 1 base and J dropped 7 bases, with 12 bases sitting between them. CDR3 region: CASSLRQGRQPQHF. The CDR3 DNA reads TGTGCCAGCAGCTTGAGGCAGGGGCGACAGCCCCAGCATTTT.